The present T cell receptor (beta chain) was sequenced within a study of T-cell reconstitution after alpha-beta-depleted transplantation in children. The CDR3 has 13 residues. In germline, CDR1 is SGHTA, CDR2 FQGNSA. The V end lost 4 bases, the J end lost 3 bases, and 9 bases lay between the germline ends. This clonotype has ten or more counts. Unique molecular identifiers were incorporated during preparation of the TCRbeta library. Each CDR3 protein is one row after TCRdb ran MiXCR on the PCR reads. The data show fewer than 95,000 distinct CDR3 sequences, 12% seen once. This specimen consisted of PBMCs from the stem cell graft donor, obtained from the stem cell graft. The chain carries TRBV7-2 and TRBJ1-2; TRBD1 is a possible D gene (5 bases). The clonotype was recovered from a human donor who donated a stem cell graft to a child with inherited bone marrow failure. As DNA, the CDR3 is TGTGCCAGCAGCTATAGCAGGGACTATGGCTACACCTTC. Translating it yields CASSYSRDYGYTF.